This T cell receptor (beta chain) was identified in a study of OX40 agonist ivuxolimab in advanced cancers. Study outcomes and limitations: There were, on average, more expanded clones in CD8+ T cells than in CD4+. Dosing at 0.1 to 3.0 mg/kg was accompanied by clonal expansion of CD4+ and CD8+ blood T cells by week 6.

A remark on this clone: What it binds is unknown.

Clones were read by immunoSEQ multiplex PCR, and TCRdb kept only the in-frame ones, dropping some. The sample yields 16,000 or so clones, around 88% seen once. V was clipped by 1 base and J by 5 bases, with 11 bases between them. Germline V gene sequence: CDR1 SEHNR, CDR2 FQNEAQ (reference sequence). The CDR3 has 14 amino acids. The sample consisted of CD4+ or CD8+ T cells sorted from blood, taken in a trial of the OX40 agonist ivuxolimab. The chain joins TRBV7-9 to TRBJ2-5, with D unclear. This receptor was taken from an adult with an advanced solid tumor such as melanoma, head and neck, liver or kidney cancer. This CDR3 is CASSLDRVWETQYF. The CDR3 DNA follows: TGTGCCAGCAGCTTAGATCGGGTTTGGGAGACCCAGTACTTC.